Here is one T cell receptor (beta chain) with its context. These data originate in a study of OX40 agonist ivuxolimab in advanced cancers. As for the study in general: Patients enrolled in dose escalation were diagnosed with hepatocellular carcinoma, melanoma, renal cell or head and neck cancer. With a range of roughly 20 to 85, age averaged about 59 years, and approximately 83% were male. People who had prior anti-PD-1, anti-PD-L1 or anti-CTLA-4 therapy could take part, and approximately 43% had some. Partial responses were achieved by three patients: one hepatocellular carcinoma, two cutaneous melanoma.

The table came from immunoSEQ multiplex PCR; TCRdb's copy has only in-frame clones and leaves some out. The sample lists tens of thousands of clones, 86% occurring once. This CDR3 comprises 14 residues. V lost 4 bases, J lost 1 base, and 3 bases stayed unmatched. The germline gives CDR1 SGHRS, CDR2 YFSETQ. The chain uses TRBV5-1 and TRBJ1-1; TRBD1 aligns across 8 bases. This TCR was recovered from an adult with an advanced solid tumor such as melanoma, head and neck, liver or kidney cancer. The sequencing here drew on CD4+ or CD8+ T cells sorted from blood, taken in a trial of the OX40 agonist ivuxolimab. This CDR3 is CASSPDRGNTEAFF. The CDR3 DNA follows: TGCGCCAGCAGCCCCGACAGGGGGAACACTGAAGCTTTCTTT.